These 6 T cell receptor beta chains were all obtained from the same sample, sequenced in a study of blood T cells in healthy people across ages. Alongside a J-beta primer mix, a sample-barcoded 5' primer served in a second PCR lasting 7 to 11 cycles. One entry per CDR3 protein, called by TCRdb with MiXCR from the 5' RACE reads. The sample shows approximately 730,000 distinct CDR3 sequences, about 55% of them seen only once. Material: blood. The receptors were gathered from an elderly man in good health.

This clonotype showed up just once. The chain couples TRBV9 to TRBJ2-5, with 7 bases matching TRBD1. The ends lost 4 bases at V and 4 bases at J; junction bases unmatched: 10. Germline loops: CDR1 SGDLS, CDR2 YYNGEE. This CDR3 is 15 amino acids long. CDR3 nucleotide sequence: TGTGCCAGCAGCCCGAGAGGGGGCCGGCGAGAGACCCAGTACTTC. It specifies CASSPRGGRRETQYF.

In nucleotides, the CDR3 is TGCAGCGTTGATCCACAGGGCGGTGGCTACACCTTC. It translates to CSVDPQGGGYTF. The genes are TRBV29-1 and TRBJ1-2; possibly TRBD1 for D (6 bases). V dropped 3 bases and J dropped 7 bases, with 12 bases sitting between them. Germline CDR1 reads SQVTM; CDR2 reads ANQGSEA. The CDR3 covers 12 residues.

This clonotype was detected only a few times. The chain couples TRBV12-3 or TRBV12-4 to TRBJ2-7; no clear D. The CDR3 spans 13 residues. V gave up 1 base and J gave up 3 bases, with 7 bases separating them. Here the CDR3 DNA reads TGTGCCAGCAGTTTAGTACTCTTCTACGAGCAGTACTTC. This sequence encodes CASSLVLFYEQYF.

This clonotype was observed at least ten times. A much larger clone lies a single base off, so this may be a read error. The chain recombines TRBV20-1 with TRBJ2-5; D is uncertain. Germline V gives CDR1 DFQATT, CDR2 SNEGSKA (reference sequence). The CDR3 is made up of 13 amino acids. The CDR3: CSGPDQVKDEQYF. The CDR3 bases are TGCTCAGGACCCGACCAAGTAAAGGATGAGCAGTACTTC.

The chain is built from TRBV12-3 or TRBV12-4 and TRBJ2-5; TRBD2 matches 11 bases. The CDR3 consists of 16 residues. V was pared by 5 bases and J by 11 bases, with 16 bases of the junction left unmatched. CDR3 loop: CASSRTSGLTYNEQYF. CDR3 nucleotide sequence: TGTGCCAGCAGTAGGACTAGCGGGCTGACCTACAATGAGCAGTACTTC.

The table lists this clonotype with many counts. The V and J genes are TRBV27 and TRBJ2-6; 7 positions match TRBD1. The CDR3 extends over 17 amino acids. Germline CDR1 reads MNHEY; CDR2 reads SMNVEV (reference sequence). V lost 5 bases and J lost 0; bases outside the gene matches: 7. The CDR3 region is CASSTDRVTSGANVLTF. CDR3 DNA: TGTGCCAGCAGTACAGACAGGGTTACCTCTGGGGCCAACGTCCTGACTTTC. The full variable domain, rest sourced from reference TRBV27 and TRBJ2-6, is EAQVTQNPRYLITVTGKKLTVTCSQNMNHEYMSWYRQDPGLGLRQIYYSMNVEVTDKGDVPEGYKVSRKEKRNFPLILESPSPNQTSLYFCASSTDRVTSGANVLTFGAGSRLTVL.